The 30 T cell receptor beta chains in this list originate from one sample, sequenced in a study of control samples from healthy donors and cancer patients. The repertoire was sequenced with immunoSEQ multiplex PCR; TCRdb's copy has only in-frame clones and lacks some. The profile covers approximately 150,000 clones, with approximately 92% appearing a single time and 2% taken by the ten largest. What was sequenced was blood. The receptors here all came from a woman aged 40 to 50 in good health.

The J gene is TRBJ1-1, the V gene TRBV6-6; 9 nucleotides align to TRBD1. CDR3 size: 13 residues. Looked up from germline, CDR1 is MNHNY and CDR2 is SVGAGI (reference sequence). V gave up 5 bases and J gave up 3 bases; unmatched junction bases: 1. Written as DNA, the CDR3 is TGTGCCAGCAGTAGGACAGGGGACACTGAAGCTTTCTTT. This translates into CASSRTGDTEAFF.

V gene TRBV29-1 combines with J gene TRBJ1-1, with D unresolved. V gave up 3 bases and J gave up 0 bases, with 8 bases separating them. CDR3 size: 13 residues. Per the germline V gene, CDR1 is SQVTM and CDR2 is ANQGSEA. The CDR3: CSVEVILNTEAFF. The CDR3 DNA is TGCAGCGTTGAGGTGATTCTGAACACTGAAGCTTTCTTT.

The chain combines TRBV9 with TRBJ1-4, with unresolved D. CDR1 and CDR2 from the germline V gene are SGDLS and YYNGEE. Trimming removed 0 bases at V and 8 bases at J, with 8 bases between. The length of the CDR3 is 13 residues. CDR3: CASSVDAEEKLFF. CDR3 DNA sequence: TGTGCCAGCAGCGTAGATGCGGAAGAAAAACTGTTTTTT.

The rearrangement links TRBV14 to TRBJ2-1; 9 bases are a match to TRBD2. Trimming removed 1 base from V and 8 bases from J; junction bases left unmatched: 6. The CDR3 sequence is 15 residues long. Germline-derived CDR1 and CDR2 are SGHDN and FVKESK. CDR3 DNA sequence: TGTGCCAGCAGCCAAGCTAGCGGGGTAGGCTATGAGCAGTTCTTC. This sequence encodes CASSQASGVGYEQFF.

CDR3 region: CSASTLQTNEKLFF. The CDR3 coding sequence is TGCAGTGCTAGTACGCTCCAGACTAATGAAAAACTGTTTTTT. V usage is TRBV20-1 and J usage is TRBJ1-4; D gene uncertain. CDR3 length: 14 amino acids. The ends were cut back, 3 bases at V and 2 bases at J, with 10 bases in the middle. Looked up from germline, CDR1 is DFQATT and CDR2 is SNEGSKA (reference sequence).

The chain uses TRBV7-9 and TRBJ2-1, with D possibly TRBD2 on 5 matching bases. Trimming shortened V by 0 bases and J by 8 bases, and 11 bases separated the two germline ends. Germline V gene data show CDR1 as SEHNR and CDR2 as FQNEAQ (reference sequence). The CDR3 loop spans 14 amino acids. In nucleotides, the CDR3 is TGTGCCAGCAGCTTAGCGGTAGCGATGTATGAGCAGTTCTTC. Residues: CASSLAVAMYEQFF.

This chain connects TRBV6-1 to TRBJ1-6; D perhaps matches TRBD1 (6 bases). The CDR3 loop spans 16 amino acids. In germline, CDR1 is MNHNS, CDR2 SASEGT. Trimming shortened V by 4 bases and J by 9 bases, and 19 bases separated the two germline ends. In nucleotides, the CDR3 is TGTGCCAGCAGTGGACGAAGGACAGTCGGTGGTTCACCCCTCCACTTT. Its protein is CASSGRRTVGGSPLHF.

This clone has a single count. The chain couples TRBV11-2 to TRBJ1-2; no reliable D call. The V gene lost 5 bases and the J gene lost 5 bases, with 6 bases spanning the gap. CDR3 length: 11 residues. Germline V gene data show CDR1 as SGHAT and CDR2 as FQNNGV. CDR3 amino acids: CASSQEYGYTF. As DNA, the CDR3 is TGTGCCAGCAGCCAAGAATATGGCTACACCTTC.

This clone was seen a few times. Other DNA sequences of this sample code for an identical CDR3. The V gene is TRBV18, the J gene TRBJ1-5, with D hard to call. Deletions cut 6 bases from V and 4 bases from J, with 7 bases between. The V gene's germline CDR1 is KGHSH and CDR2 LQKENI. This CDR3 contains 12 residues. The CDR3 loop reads CASSPGNQPQHF. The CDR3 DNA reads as TGTGCCAGCTCCCCCGGGAATCAGCCCCAGCATTTT.

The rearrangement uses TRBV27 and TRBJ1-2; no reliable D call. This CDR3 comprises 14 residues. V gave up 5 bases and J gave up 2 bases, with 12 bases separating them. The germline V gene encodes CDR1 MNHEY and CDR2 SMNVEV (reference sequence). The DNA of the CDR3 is TGTGCCAGCAGTCTTAACAGTGAGAACTATGGCTACACCTTC. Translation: CASSLNSENYGYTF.

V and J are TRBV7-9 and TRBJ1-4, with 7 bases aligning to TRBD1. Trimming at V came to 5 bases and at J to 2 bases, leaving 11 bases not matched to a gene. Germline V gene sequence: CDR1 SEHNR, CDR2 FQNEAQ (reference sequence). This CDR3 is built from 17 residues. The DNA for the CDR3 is TGTGCCAGCAGCCCCCAACAGGGGACGGCCACTAATGAAAAACTGTTTTTT. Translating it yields CASSPQQGTATNEKLFF.

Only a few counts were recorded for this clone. CDR3 DNA sequence: TGTGCCAGCAGTGACACAGGGGCGAACACTGAAGCTTTCTTT. This encodes CASSDTGANTEAFF. This chain links TRBV6-4 with TRBJ1-1; TRBD1 aligns across 7 bases. The length of the CDR3 is 14 residues. With V trimmed by 2 bases and J by 1 base, 1 base remained unmatched. Germline CDR1 MRHNA, CDR2 SNTAGT.

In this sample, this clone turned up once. For the CDR3, the DNA is TGCGCCAGCAGTCGGACTAGCGGGGGCTCCTACAATGAGCAGTTCTTC. Protein sequence: CASSRTSGGSYNEQFF. The chain couples TRBV5-1 to TRBJ2-1; TRBD2 aligns across 13 bases. Germline V gene data show CDR1 as SGHRS and CDR2 as YFSETQ. The CDR3 runs to 16 residues. The ends lost 5 bases at V and 0 bases at J; junction bases unmatched: 2.

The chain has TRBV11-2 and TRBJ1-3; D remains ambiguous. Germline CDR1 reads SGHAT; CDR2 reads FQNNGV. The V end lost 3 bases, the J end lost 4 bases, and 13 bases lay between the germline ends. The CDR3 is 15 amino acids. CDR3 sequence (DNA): TGTGCCAGCAGCTTCTCGGGAATGAGCGGAAACACCATATATTTT. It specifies CASSFSGMSGNTIYF.

The CDR3, as DNA: TGTGCCAGCGGGAAGAGGGAGCTCTATGGCTACACCTTC. It codes for CASGKRELYGYTF. J is TRBJ1-2 and V is TRBV9; unclear D gene. Trimming removed 7 bases from V and 4 bases from J, with 14 bases in between. Per the germline V gene, CDR1 is SGDLS and CDR2 is YYNGEE. This CDR3 has 13 residues.

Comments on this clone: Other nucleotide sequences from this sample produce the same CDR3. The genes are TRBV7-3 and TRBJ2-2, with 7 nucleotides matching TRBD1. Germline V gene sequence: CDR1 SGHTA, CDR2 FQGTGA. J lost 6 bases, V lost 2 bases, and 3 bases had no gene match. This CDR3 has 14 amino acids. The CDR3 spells CASSLAGGAGELFF. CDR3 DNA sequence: TGTGCCAGCAGCTTAGCAGGGGGTGCCGGGGAGCTGTTTTTT.

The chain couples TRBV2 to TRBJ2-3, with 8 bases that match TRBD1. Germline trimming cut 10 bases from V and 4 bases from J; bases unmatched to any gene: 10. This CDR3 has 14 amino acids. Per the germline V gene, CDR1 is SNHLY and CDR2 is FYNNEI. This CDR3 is CATKGDRGSDTQYF. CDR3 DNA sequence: TGTGCCACCAAGGGAGACAGGGGTTCAGATACGCAGTATTTT.

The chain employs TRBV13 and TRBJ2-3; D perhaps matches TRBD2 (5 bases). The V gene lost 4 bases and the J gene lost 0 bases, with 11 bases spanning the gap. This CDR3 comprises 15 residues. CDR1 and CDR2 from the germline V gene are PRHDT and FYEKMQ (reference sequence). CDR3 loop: CASSSREVSTDTQYF. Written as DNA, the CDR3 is TGTGCCAGCAGCTCCCGGGAAGTTAGCACAGATACGCAGTATTTT.

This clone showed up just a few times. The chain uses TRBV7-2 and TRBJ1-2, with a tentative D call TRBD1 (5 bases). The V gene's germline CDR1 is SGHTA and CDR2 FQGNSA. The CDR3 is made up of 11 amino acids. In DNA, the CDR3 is TGTGCAGCAGGGATCTATGGTGGCTACACCTTC. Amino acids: CAAGIYGGYTF.

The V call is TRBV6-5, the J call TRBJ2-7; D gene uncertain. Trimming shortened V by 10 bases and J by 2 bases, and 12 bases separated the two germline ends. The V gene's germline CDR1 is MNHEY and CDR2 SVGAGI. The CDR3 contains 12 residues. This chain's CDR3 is CATREPPYEQYF. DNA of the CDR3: TGTGCCACCCGAGAACCACCCTACGAGCAGTACTTC.

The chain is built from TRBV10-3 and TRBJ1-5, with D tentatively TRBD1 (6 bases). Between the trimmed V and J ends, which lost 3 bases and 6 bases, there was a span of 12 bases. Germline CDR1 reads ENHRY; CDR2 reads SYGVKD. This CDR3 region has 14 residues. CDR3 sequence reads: CAISEGGPGQPQHF. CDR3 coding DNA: TGTGCCATCAGTGAAGGGGGGCCCGGTCAGCCCCAGCATTTT.

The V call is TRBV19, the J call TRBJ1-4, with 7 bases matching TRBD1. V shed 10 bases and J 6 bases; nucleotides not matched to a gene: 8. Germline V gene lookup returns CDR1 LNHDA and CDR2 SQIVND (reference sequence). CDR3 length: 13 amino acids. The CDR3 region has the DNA TGTGCCACCAAGGGGGCAGTTGATGAAAAACTGTTTTTT. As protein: CATKGAVDEKLFF.

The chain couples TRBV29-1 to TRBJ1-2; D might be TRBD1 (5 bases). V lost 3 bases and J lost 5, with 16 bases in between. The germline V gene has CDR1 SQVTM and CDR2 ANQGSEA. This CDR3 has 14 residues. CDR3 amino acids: CSVERWPEGYGYTF. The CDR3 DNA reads TGCAGCGTTGAGAGGTGGCCGGAGGGGTATGGCTACACCTTC.

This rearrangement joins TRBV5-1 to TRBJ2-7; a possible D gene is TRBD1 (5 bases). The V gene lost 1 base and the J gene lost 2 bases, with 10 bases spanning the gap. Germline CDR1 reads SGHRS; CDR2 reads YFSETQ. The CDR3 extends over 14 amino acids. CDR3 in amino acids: CASSLWQGAYEQYF. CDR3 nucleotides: TGCGCCAGCAGCTTGTGGCAGGGTGCCTACGAGCAGTACTTC.

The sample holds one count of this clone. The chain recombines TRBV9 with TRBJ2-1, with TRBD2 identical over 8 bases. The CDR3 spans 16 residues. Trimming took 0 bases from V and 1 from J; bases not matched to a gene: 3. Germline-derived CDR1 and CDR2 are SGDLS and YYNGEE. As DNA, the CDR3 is TGTGCCAGCAGCGTAGAGTCGGGGGGGTCCTACAATGAGCAGTTCTTC. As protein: CASSVESGGSYNEQFF.

The CDR3 spells CASSGLGGSVVSYEQYF. The CDR3 nucleotides are TGTGCCAGCAGCGGACTCGGAGGGAGCGTGGTCTCCTACGAGCAGTACTTC. The chain uses TRBV5-4 and TRBJ2-7; D is perhaps TRBD2 (6 bases). Germline assignment: CDR1 SGHNT and CDR2 YYREEE (reference sequence). Trimming stripped 4 bases from V and 0 bases from J, with 20 bases between. CDR3 length: 17 residues.

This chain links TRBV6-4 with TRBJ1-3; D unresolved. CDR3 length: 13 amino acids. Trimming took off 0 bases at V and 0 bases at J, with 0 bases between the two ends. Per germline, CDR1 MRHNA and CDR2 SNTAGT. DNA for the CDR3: TGTGCCAGCAGTGACTCCTCTGGAAACACCATATATTTT. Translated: CASSDSSGNTIYF.

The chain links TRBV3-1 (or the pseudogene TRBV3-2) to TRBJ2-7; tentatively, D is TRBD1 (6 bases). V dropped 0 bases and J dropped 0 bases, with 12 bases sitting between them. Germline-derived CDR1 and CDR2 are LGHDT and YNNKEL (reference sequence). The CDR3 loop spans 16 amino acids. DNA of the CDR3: TGTGCCAGCAGCCAAGATCCGGACAGCATCTCCTACGAGCAGTACTTC. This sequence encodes CASSQDPDSISYEQYF.

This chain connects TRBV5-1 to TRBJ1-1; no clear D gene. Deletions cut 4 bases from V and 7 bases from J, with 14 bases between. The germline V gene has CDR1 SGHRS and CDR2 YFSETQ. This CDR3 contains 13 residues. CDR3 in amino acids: CASSATVYSEAFF. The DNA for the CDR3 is TGCGCCAGCAGCGCGACGGTATACAGTGAAGCTTTCTTT.

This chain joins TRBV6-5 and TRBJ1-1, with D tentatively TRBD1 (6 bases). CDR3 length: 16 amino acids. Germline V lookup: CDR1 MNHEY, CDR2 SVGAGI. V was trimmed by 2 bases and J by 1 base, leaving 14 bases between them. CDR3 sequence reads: CASSYMGGEANTEAFF. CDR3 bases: TGTGCCAGCAGTTACATGGGGGGCGAGGCGAACACTGAAGCTTTCTTT.